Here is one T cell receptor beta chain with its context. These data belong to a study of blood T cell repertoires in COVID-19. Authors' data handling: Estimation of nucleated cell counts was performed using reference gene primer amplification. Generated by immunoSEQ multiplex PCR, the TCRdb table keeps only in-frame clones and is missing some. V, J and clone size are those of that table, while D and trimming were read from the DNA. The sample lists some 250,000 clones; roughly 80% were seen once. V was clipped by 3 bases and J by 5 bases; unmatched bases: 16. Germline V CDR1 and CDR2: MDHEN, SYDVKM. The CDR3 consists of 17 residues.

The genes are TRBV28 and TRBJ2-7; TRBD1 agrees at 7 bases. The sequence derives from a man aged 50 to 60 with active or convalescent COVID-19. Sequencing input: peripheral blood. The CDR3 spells CASSFYIGPGTVDEQYF. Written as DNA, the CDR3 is TGTGCCAGCAGTTTTTATATTGGGCCAGGGACAGTCGACGAGCAGTACTTC.